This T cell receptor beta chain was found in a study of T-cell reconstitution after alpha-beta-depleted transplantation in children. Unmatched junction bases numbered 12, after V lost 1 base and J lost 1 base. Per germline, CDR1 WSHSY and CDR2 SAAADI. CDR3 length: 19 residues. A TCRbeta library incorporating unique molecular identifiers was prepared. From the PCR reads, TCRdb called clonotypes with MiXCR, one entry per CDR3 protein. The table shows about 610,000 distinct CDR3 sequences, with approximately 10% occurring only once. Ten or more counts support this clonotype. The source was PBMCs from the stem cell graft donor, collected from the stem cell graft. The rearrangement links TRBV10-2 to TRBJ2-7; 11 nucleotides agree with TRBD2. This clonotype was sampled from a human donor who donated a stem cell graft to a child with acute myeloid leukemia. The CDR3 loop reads CASSEWLGTSGSVSYEQYF. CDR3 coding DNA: TGCGCCAGCAGTGAGTGGTTGGGGACTAGCGGCTCCGTTTCCTACGAGCAGTACTTC.